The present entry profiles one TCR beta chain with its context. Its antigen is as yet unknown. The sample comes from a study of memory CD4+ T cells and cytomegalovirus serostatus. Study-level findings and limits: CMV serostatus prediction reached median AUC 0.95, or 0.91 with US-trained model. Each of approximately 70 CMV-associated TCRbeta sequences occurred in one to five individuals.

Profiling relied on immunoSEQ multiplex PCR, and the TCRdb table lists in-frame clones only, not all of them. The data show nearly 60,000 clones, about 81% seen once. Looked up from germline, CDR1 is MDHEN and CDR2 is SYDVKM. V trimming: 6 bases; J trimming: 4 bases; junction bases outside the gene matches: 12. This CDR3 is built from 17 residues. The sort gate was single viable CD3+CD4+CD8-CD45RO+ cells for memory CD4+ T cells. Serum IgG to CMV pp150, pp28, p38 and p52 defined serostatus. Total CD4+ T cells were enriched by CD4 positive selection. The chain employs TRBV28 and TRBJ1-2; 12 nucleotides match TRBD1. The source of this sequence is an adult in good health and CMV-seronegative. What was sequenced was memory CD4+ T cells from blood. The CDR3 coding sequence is TGTGCCAGCAGGGAAGGGACAGGGGGCTATAGGAGCTATGGCTACACCTTC. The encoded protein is CASREGTGGYRSYGYTF.